The source of this TCR beta chain is a study of T cell repertoires in cytomegalovirus infection. Study summary: Researchers turned to recently identified HLA-C-restricted CMV epitopes as well as well-studied HLA-B-restricted ones. Public TCR beta signatures provided an indication of both CMV infection and a matching HLA type.

Deletions cut 0 bases from V and 0 bases from J, with 5 bases between. Germline-derived CDR1 and CDR2 are SNHLY and FYNNEI. This CDR3 is built from 14 residues. One entry per CDR3 protein results from TCRdb running MiXCR on the reads. The sample lists roughly 570,000 distinct CDR3 sequences; approximately 40% were seen once. Worth noting for this clonotype: Its antigen remains unknown.

Sequencing used cultured PBMCs, obtained from culture after CMV antigen stimulation. The chain uses TRBV2 and TRBJ1-1; no firm D call. The origin of this receptor is a human donor in good health (CMV status not recorded). Some clones in this sample may be carry-over from other donors' samples. The CDR3 coding sequence is TGTGCCAGCAGTGAAGCCACTTTGAACACTGAAGCTTTCTTT. Translation gives CASSEATLNTEAFF.